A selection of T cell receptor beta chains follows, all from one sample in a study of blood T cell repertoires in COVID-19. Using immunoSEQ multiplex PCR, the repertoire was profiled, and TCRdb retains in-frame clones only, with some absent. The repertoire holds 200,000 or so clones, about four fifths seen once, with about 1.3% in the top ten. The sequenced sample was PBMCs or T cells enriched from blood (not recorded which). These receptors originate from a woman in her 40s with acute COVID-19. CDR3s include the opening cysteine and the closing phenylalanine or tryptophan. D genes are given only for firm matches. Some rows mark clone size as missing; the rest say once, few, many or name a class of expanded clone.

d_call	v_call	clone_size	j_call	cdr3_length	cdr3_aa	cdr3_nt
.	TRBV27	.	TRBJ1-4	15	CASSLTWGANEKLFF	TGTGCCAGCAGTTTAACCTGGGGGGCTAATGAAAAACTGTTTTTT
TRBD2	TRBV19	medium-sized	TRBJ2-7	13	CASRLAGSYEQYF	TGTGCCAGTCGACTAGCGGGCAGCTACGAGCAGTACTTC
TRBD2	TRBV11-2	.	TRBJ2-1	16	CASSSSGRVSYNEQFF	TGTGCCAGCAGCTCTAGCGGGAGGGTAAGCTACAATGAGCAGTTCTTC
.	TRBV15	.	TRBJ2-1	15	CATARGAETYNEQFF	TGTGCCACCGCCCGCGGAGCGGAGACCTACAATGAGCAGTTCTTC
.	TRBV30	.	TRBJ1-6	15	CAWTEQGHYNSPLHF	TGTGCCTGGACCGAACAGGGACACTATAATTCACCCCTCCACTTT
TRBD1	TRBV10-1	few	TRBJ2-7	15	CASSENTGGSYEQYF	TGCGCCAGCAGTGAGAATACAGGGGGATCCTACGAGCAGTACTTC
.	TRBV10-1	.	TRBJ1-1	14	CASSAGVNRAEAFF	TGCGCCAGCAGTGCCGGGGTAAATAGAGCCGAAGCTTTCTTT
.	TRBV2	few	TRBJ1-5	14	CASSRLNSNQPQHF	TGTGCCAGCAGTCGACTGAATAGCAATCAGCCCCAGCATTTT
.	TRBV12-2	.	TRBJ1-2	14	CASRLSSGHYGYTF	TGTGCAAGTCGCTTAAGTTCAGGGCACTATGGCTACACCTTC
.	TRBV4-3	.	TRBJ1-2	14	CASSQDRGNYGYTF	TGCGCCAGCAGCCAAGATAGGGGGAACTATGGCTACACCTTC
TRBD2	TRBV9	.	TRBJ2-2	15	CASTMLAGASGELFF	TGTGCCAGCACCATGCTAGCGGGGGCTTCCGGGGAGCTGTTTTTT
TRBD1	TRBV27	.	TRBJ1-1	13	CASSGTGATEAFF	TGTGCCAGCTCCGGTACAGGGGCAACTGAAGCTTTCTTT
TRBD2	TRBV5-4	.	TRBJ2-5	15	CASSTYSGGKETQYF	TGTGCCAGCAGCACCTATAGCGGGGGGAAAGAGACCCAGTACTTC
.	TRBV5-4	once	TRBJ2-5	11	CASNNQETQYF	TGTGCCAGCAACAACCAAGAGACCCAGTACTTC
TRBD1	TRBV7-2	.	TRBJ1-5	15	CASSLGGQFNQPQHF	TGTGCCAGCAGCTTAGGGGGACAGTTTAATCAGCCCCAGCATTTT
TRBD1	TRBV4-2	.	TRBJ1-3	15	CASSQVTGAGNTIYF	TGTGCCAGCAGCCAAGTGACAGGGGCCGGAAACACCATATATTTT
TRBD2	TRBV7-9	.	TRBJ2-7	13	CASRRGGAYEQYF	TGTGCCAGCAGACGCGGGGGGGCCTACGAGCAGTACTTC
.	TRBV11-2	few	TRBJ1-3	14	CASSFQDTRNTIYF	TGTGCCAGCAGCTTTCAGGACACAAGAAACACCATATATTTT
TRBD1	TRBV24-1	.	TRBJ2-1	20	CATSEGIGGVSEKGYNEQFF	TGTGCCACCAGTGAGGGGATAGGGGGCGTCAGTGAAAAGGGGTACAATGAGCAGTTCTTC
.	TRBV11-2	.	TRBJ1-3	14	CASSLGQYWNTIYF	TGTGCCAGCAGCCTCGGACAGTATTGGAACACCATATATTTT
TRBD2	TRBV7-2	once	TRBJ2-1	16	CASCRSGGTSGNEQFF	TGTGCCAGCTGTCGTAGCGGGGGGACCTCGGGCAATGAGCAGTTCTTC
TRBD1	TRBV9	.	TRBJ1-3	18	CASSAEQGPLISGNTIYF	TGTGCCAGCAGCGCCGAACAGGGGCCCCTGATCTCTGGAAACACCATATATTTT
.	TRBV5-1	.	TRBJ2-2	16	CASSSQSDSNTGELFF	TGCGCCAGCAGCTCGCAGTCGGACAGCAACACCGGGGAGCTGTTTTTT
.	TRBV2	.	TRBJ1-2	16	CASSDVWGGLDYGYTF	TGTGCCAGCAGTGATGTCTGGGGGGGGCTGGACTATGGCTACACCTTC
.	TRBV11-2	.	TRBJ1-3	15	CASSLGSISGNTIYF	TGTGCCAGCAGCTTAGGAAGCATCTCTGGAAACACCATATATTTT
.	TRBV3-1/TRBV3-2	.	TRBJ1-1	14	CASSPSEVNTEAFF	TGTGCCAGCAGCCCCTCGGAGGTGAACACTGAAGCTTTCTTT
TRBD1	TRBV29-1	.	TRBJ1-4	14	CSVQGLENSEKLFF	TGCAGCGTACAGGGGTTAGAGAATTCTGAAAAACTGTTTTTT
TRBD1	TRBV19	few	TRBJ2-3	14	CASRRTGDTDTQYF	TGTGCCAGTAGACGGACAGGGGACACAGATACGCAGTATTTT
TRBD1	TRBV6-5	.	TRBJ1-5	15	CASRSTGTANQPQHF	TGTGCCAGCAGATCTACCGGGACAGCGAATCAGCCCCAGCATTTT
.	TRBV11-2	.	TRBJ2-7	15	CASSLAAGIYDKQYF	TGTGCCAGCAGCTTAGCTGCAGGGATCTACGACAAGCAGTACTTC
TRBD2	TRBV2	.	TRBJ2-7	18	CASSEATFSGGILDEQYF	TGTGCCAGCAGTGAAGCAACTTTTAGCGGGGGGATCCTCGACGAGCAGTACTTC
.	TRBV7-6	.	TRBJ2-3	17	CASSLKVYAESTDTQYF	TGTGCCAGCAGCTTAAAGGTGTATGCGGAGTCGACAGATACGCAGTATTTT
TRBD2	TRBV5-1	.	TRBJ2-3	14	CASTAGGPTDTQYF	TGCGCCAGCACGGCGGGGGGGCCCACAGATACGCAGTATTTT
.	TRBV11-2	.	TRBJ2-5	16	CASSLGLRADQETQYF	TGTGCCAGCAGCTTAGGACTACGGGCGGACCAAGAGACCCAGTACTTC
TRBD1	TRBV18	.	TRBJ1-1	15	CASSQRQGWNTEAFF	TGTGCCAGCTCCCAAAGACAGGGTTGGAACACTGAAGCTTTCTTT
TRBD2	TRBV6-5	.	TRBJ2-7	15	CASRPAGELLYEQYF	TGTGCCAGCAGGCCAGCGGGAGAGCTACTTTACGAGCAGTACTTC
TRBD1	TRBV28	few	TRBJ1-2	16	CASSSPNTGQGYGYTF	TGTGCCAGCAGTTCCCCAAACACGGGACAGGGTTATGGCTACACCTTC